These T cell receptor beta chains were read from a single sample in a study of cytomegalovirus exposure and HLA in healthy donors. TCRdb's copy holds only in-frame clones and misses some; the assay was immunoSEQ multiplex PCR. The sample holds about 39,000 clones. Sequences were obtained from PBMCs. These receptor sequences come from a woman aged 30 to 39 in good health and CMV-seropositive. The CDR3 runs from the conserved cysteine through the conserved F or W. D genes are given only for firm matches.

DNA: TGTGCCAGCAGTTTGCGGGGGACAGGGGGTATTCAGCCCCAGCATTTT; CDR3: CASSLRGTGGIQPQHF; V: TRBV27; D: TRBD1; J: TRBJ1-5
DNA: TGTGCCTGGGAGGAAGGGGGCGACGAGCAGTACTTC; CDR3: CAWEEGGDEQYF; V: TRBV30; D: TRBD1; J: TRBJ2-7
DNA: TGTGCCAGCAGTGCCGGCGTGGGGGACTATAGCAATCAGCCCCAGCATTTT; CDR3: CASSAGVGDYSNQPQHF; V: TRBV6-1; D: -; J: TRBJ1-5
DNA: TGTGCCTGGAGTGCCCTAGCGGGGGGGCCTAGGAATGAGCAGTTCTTC; CDR3: CAWSALAGGPRNEQFF; V: TRBV30; D: TRBD2; J: TRBJ2-1
DNA: TGTGCCAGCAGCTTAGATGTTTGGGCTAGCGGGGTTAATGAGCAGTTCTTC; CDR3: CASSLDVWASGVNEQFF; V: TRBV11-2; D: TRBD2; J: TRBJ2-1
DNA: TGTGCCAGCAGGAACGGGGGACTCATGAACACTGAAGCTTTCTTT; CDR3: CASRNGGLMNTEAFF; V: TRBV6-5; D: -; J: TRBJ1-1
DNA: TGTGCCTGGAGGGGGACAGGCGCCTCTCAAGCTTTCTTT; CDR3: CAWRGTGASQAFF; V: TRBV30; D: TRBD1; J: TRBJ1-1
DNA: TGTGCCAGCAGTGTAGCTTTGTTCGGGTTGAGGCAGCCTGATCAGCCCCAGCATTTT; CDR3: CASSVALFGLRQPDQPQHF; V: TRBV6-1; D: -; J: TRBJ1-5
DNA: TGCGCCAGCAGTGAGAGACAGGTCACTGAAGCTTTCTTT; CDR3: CASSERQVTEAFF; V: TRBV10-2; D: -; J: TRBJ1-1
DNA: TGTGCCAGCAGCTTAGATGTCTCGGGTGGAAACACCATATATTTT; CDR3: CASSLDVSGGNTIYF; V: TRBV28; D: -; J: TRBJ1-3
DNA: TGTGCCAGCACCTCCGACAGGGGGCACACCTACAATGAGCAGTTCTTC; CDR3: CASTSDRGHTYNEQFF; V: TRBV2; D: TRBD1; J: TRBJ2-1
DNA: TGTGCCAGCAGCTTTTATTCCGGAGCCAAAGCTTTCTTT; CDR3: CASSFYSGAKAFF; V: TRBV5-6; D: -; J: TRBJ1-1
DNA: TGCGCCAGCAGCCATCCGGGACAGGGCTCCTACGAGCAGTACTTC; CDR3: CASSHPGQGSYEQYF; V: TRBV4-1; D: TRBD1; J: TRBJ2-7
DNA: TGCGCCAGCAGCTTAGAGGGTTATGGCTACACCTTC; CDR3: CASSLEGYGYTF; V: TRBV5-1; D: -; J: TRBJ1-2
DNA: TGTGCCAGCAGGAGGGGACTAGCAGAGACCCAGTACTTC; CDR3: CASRRGLAETQYF; V: TRBV7-9; D: TRBD2; J: TRBJ2-5
DNA: TGTGCCATCAACCCCCAGGGAAATCTCACTGAAGCTTTCTTT; CDR3: CAINPQGNLTEAFF; V: TRBV25-1; D: -; J: TRBJ1-1
DNA: TGTGCCAGCAGCAAAGGGGCCAGGGGTAACTATGGCTACACCTTC; CDR3: CASSKGARGNYGYTF; V: TRBV21-1; D: -; J: TRBJ1-2
DNA: TGTGCCAGCAGCACTTACCCAGGACTGAACACCGGGGAGCTGTTTTTT; CDR3: CASSTYPGLNTGELFF; V: TRBV7-2; D: -; J: TRBJ2-2
DNA: TGTGCCAGCAGTCCCGCAGGGACACGAGAATATGGCTACACCTTC; CDR3: CASSPAGTREYGYTF; V: TRBV6-5; D: -; J: TRBJ1-2
DNA: TGCAGCGTTGAAGATTACCGGGACAGGGCCGCCGGTGGCTACACCTTC; CDR3: CSVEDYRDRAAGGYTF; V: TRBV29-1; D: TRBD1; J: TRBJ1-2
DNA: TGCGCCAGCAGCTTAACTAGCAATGAGCAGTTCTTC; CDR3: CASSLTSNEQFF; V: TRBV5-1; D: -; J: TRBJ2-1
DNA: TGTGCCAGTAGTCTGACCCTTGCACCACCTCTAGAGAGCAATCAGCCCCAGCATTTT; CDR3: CASSLTLAPPLESNQPQHF; V: TRBV19; D: -; J: TRBJ1-5
DNA: TGTGCCAGCAGCGAAGGGAGCATCGTGAGCTCCTATAATTCACCCCTCCACTTT; CDR3: CASSEGSIVSSYNSPLHF; V: TRBV9; D: -; J: TRBJ1-6
DNA: TGTGCCTGGAGTGGCAGGGGTGCAGCGGGAAACACCATATATTTT; CDR3: CAWSGRGAAGNTIYF; V: TRBV30; D: -; J: TRBJ1-3
DNA: TGTGCCACCAGCAGGACCAGGGGGAACACTGAAGCTTTCTTT; CDR3: CATSRTRGNTEAFF; V: TRBV15; D: -; J: TRBJ1-1
DNA: TGTGCCAGCAGTTGGACAGGGACTAACTATGGCTACACCTTC; CDR3: CASSWTGTNYGYTF; V: TRBV28; D: TRBD1; J: TRBJ1-2
DNA: TGTGCCAGCAGCTTGAGAGGCCTGAACACTGAAGCTTTCTTT; CDR3: CASSLRGLNTEAFF; V: TRBV11-3; D: -; J: TRBJ1-1
DNA: TGTGCCAGCAGTCGCGGGCGGAGCAATCAGCCCCAGCATTTT; CDR3: CASSRGRSNQPQHF; V: TRBV6-5; D: -; J: TRBJ1-5
DNA: TGCGCCAGCAGCCCGGGGGGTGCGCGGACAGATACGCAGTATTTT; CDR3: CASSPGGARTDTQYF; V: TRBV5-1; D: TRBD2; J: TRBJ2-3
DNA: TGTGCCAGTAGTATAGAGGGGGGGAACACTGAAGCTTTCTTT; CDR3: CASSIEGGNTEAFF; V: TRBV19; D: -; J: TRBJ1-1
DNA: TGTGCCAGCGCCATAGCGGGGGCGAATTACAATGAGCAGTTCTTC; CDR3: CASAIAGANYNEQFF; V: TRBV19; D: TRBD2; J: TRBJ2-1
DNA: TGTGCCAGCAGTTATGCGGGGTCCGGGGAGCTGTTTTTT; CDR3: CASSYAGSGELFF; V: TRBV28; D: -; J: TRBJ2-2
DNA: TGTGCCAGCAATCAGGGATCAGATACGCAGTATTTT; CDR3: CASNQGSDTQYF; V: TRBV2; D: -; J: TRBJ2-3
DNA: TGTGCCAGCAGTTATTCAGGGGATCAGCCCCAGCATTTT; CDR3: CASSYSGDQPQHF; V: TRBV6-1; D: -; J: TRBJ1-5
DNA: TGTGCCAGCAGTTACCTCATGGCCACAGATACGCAGTATTTT; CDR3: CASSYLMATDTQYF; V: TRBV6-6; D: -; J: TRBJ2-3
DNA: TGCGCCAGCAGCCCTCTAGCGGGGGACGGCTACGAGCAGTACTTC; CDR3: CASSPLAGDGYEQYF; V: TRBV5-1; D: TRBD2; J: TRBJ2-7
DNA: TGTGCCAGCAGCTGGGGGACAGGGGGCATGAACACTGAAGCTTTCTTT; CDR3: CASSWGTGGMNTEAFF; V: TRBV5-6; D: TRBD1; J: TRBJ1-1
DNA: TGTGCCAGTAGCCCTCGGACAGGTTACTACGAGCAGTACTTC; CDR3: CASSPRTGYYEQYF; V: TRBV19; D: TRBD1; J: TRBJ2-7
DNA: TGCAGCGTTCCGGCCTACAGGTATAGGAAAAATGAGCAGTTCTTC; CDR3: CSVPAYRYRKNEQFF; V: TRBV29-1; D: -; J: TRBJ2-1
DNA: TGTGCCAGCATTTTTAATCCGGGACAACACTATGGCTACACCTTC; CDR3: CASIFNPGQHYGYTF; V: TRBV6-6; D: -; J: TRBJ1-2
DNA: TGTGCCAGTAGTCAGGGGGCCTGGGGAGATACGCAGTATTTT; CDR3: CASSQGAWGDTQYF; V: TRBV19; D: TRBD1; J: TRBJ2-3
DNA: TGCGCCAGCAGCTTCTTGGCAAGGGGGGGGGAGAGGACTGAAGCTTTCTTT; CDR3: CASSFLARGGERTEAFF; V: TRBV5-1; D: -; J: TRBJ1-1
DNA: TGTGCCAGCTCACCGGGACTGGTTCGCGGGGGCCTTGGAGAGACCCAGTACTTC; CDR3: CASSPGLVRGGLGETQYF; V: TRBV18; D: -; J: TRBJ2-5
DNA: TGTGCCATCAGTACGGGGTCTCCTGGAGAGACCCAGTACTTC; CDR3: CAISTGSPGETQYF; V: TRBV10-3; D: -; J: TRBJ2-5
DNA: TGTGCCAGCAGCGTGGGGAACAGAGGGACAGCAGCCTACGAGCAGTACTTC; CDR3: CASSVGNRGTAAYEQYF; V: TRBV7-8; D: TRBD1; J: TRBJ2-7
DNA: TGTGCCAGCAGTTTACTCCTTCAGGGCCAAGGCTATGGCTACACCTTC; CDR3: CASSLLLQGQGYGYTF; V: TRBV28; D: -; J: TRBJ1-2
DNA: TGTGCCAGCAGTACCGACAGGGGCGGAACGGAGACCCAGTACTTC; CDR3: CASSTDRGGTETQYF; V: TRBV6-1; D: TRBD1; J: TRBJ2-5